Listed below are T cell receptor beta chains from one sample, sequenced in a study of cytomegalovirus exposure and HLA in healthy donors. Assay: immunoSEQ multiplex PCR; the TCRdb copy retains only in-frame clones and omits some. The repertoire holds about 140,000 clones, with around 75% as singletons. Sequencing used PBMCs. The source is a woman aged 25 to 39 in good health and CMV-seronegative. CDR3s include the opening cysteine and the closing phenylalanine or tryptophan. The D gene is left open where the match is weak. Part of the rows lack a size; the others show once, few, many or a class for expanded clones.

v_call	j_call	clone_size	d_call	cdr3_nt	cdr3_aa
TRBV18	TRBJ2-7	.	TRBD1	TGTGCCAGCTCACCAAAACGGGGACAGTGGTACGAGCAGTACTTC	CASSPKRGQWYEQYF
TRBV5-1	TRBJ2-7	.	TRBD2	TGCGCCAGCAGCCCCCCCGGGACTAGCGGGAGTTACGAGCAGTACTTC	CASSPPGTSGSYEQYF
TRBV2	TRBJ2-1	few	TRBD1	TGTGCCAGTCCGACAGGGGGGACCTACAATGAGCAGTTCTTC	CASPTGGTYNEQFF
TRBV23-1	TRBJ2-2	.	TRBD2	TGCGCCAGCAGTCAGTACCTAGCGGAGGTGCCGGGGGAGCTGTTTTTT	CASSQYLAEVPGELFF
TRBV27	TRBJ2-3	.	TRBD2	TGTGCCAGCAGTTTAGTATCTAGCGGGTTTTCAGATACGCAGTATTTT	CASSLVSSGFSDTQYF
TRBV7-7	TRBJ2-7	.	.	TGTGCCAGCAGCTTAACTGCGGAGCGGGCGCCCCTCTCAATATACGAGCAGTACTTC	CASSLTAERAPLSIYEQYF
TRBV7-2	TRBJ1-2	.	.	TGTGCCAGCAGCTTTGGCGAGGATGGCTACACCTTC	CASSFGEDGYTF
TRBV7-6	TRBJ2-2	.	.	TGTGCCAGCAGCTTAGGGACAGCGAACACCGGGGAGCTGTTTTTT	CASSLGTANTGELFF
TRBV5-1	TRBJ1-1	.	.	TGCGCCAGCAGCTTGTATGGGGCTGACACTGAAGCTTTCTTT	CASSLYGADTEAFF
TRBV30	TRBJ1-5	.	TRBD1	TGTGCCTGGAGGGCGGGACAGAGCAATCAGCCCCAGCATTTT	CAWRAGQSNQPQHF
TRBV19	TRBJ1-1	.	TRBD1	TGTGCCAGTAGCATGAGGGGGCTATGGATGAACACTGAAGCTTTCTTT	CASSMRGLWMNTEAFF
TRBV7-9	TRBJ2-1	.	TRBD2	TGTGCCAGCAGCCAACACTACGGACTAGCGGGAGGGGGTGAGCAGTTCTTC	CASSQHYGLAGGGEQFF
TRBV5-1	TRBJ2-2	.	TRBD2	TGCGCCAGCAGCTTGCGGGCGGGAGGGGAGACCGGGGAGCTGTTTTTT	CASSLRAGGETGELFF
TRBV7-9	TRBJ1-2	.	.	TGTGCCAGCAGCCGTCCGACAGAAACGAATGGCTACACCTTC	CASSRPTETNGYTF
TRBV2	TRBJ1-2	once	.	TGTGCCAGCAGGCCGATGGGGGGAAACTATGGCTACACCTTC	CASRPMGGNYGYTF
TRBV7-2	TRBJ2-3	.	TRBD2	TGTGCCAGCAGCTTAAGCTCTAGCGGGGGAGCAGATACGCAGTATTTT	CASSLSSSGGADTQYF
TRBV5-1	TRBJ2-7	.	TRBD1	TGCGCCAGCAGCGTACCCGGGACAGGTGCCTACGAGCAGTACTTC	CASSVPGTGAYEQYF
TRBV27	TRBJ2-3	.	.	TGTGCCAGCAGTTTTCTAGCTAAAACAGATACGCAGTATTTT	CASSFLAKTDTQYF
TRBV5-1	TRBJ2-3	.	TRBD1	TGCGCCAGCAGCTTGGGACAGGGAAGCACAGATACGCAGTATTTT	CASSLGQGSTDTQYF
TRBV29-1	TRBJ2-7	.	TRBD1	TGCAGCGTCGGGACAGGGGTAGGAGAGCAGTACTTC	CSVGTGVGEQYF
TRBV6-1	TRBJ1-1	.	.	TGTGCCAGCAATGCAGGGTCGGGCACTGAAGCTTTCTTT	CASNAGSGTEAFF
TRBV9	TRBJ1-3	.	TRBD1	TGTGCCAGCAGCGGGGACCCGGGACAGGGCTTAAACACCATATATTTT	CASSGDPGQGLNTIYF
TRBV7-8	TRBJ2-7	.	.	TGTGCCAGCAGCTTAAAATACCTACCGGGACAAAGATACGAGCAGTACTTC	CASSLKYLPGQRYEQYF
TRBV6-1	TRBJ2-2	few	TRBD1	TGTGCCAGCAGTGAACCGGGACAGGGCCCGGGGGAGCTGTTTTTT	CASSEPGQGPGELFF
TRBV14	TRBJ1-2	.	TRBD1	TGTGCCAGCAGCCCTAGGACAGGGGGCAGCGGCTACACCTTC	CASSPRTGGSGYTF
TRBV28	TRBJ2-5	.	TRBD1	TGTGCCAGCAGTTTTAATACAGGGGGGCAAGAGACCCAGTACTTC	CASSFNTGGQETQYF
TRBV7-9	TRBJ1-4	.	.	TGTGCCAGCAGCTTAGTACAGTCAGCAACTAATGAAAAACTGTTTTTT	CASSLVQSATNEKLFF
TRBV30	TRBJ1-6	.	.	TGTGCCTGGAGTGTACCGGGATCACCCCTCCACTTT	CAWSVPGSPLHF
TRBV9	TRBJ2-1	.	TRBD2	TGTGCCAGCACCTCTTCCACCGGGACTAGCGGGATGAATGAGCAGTTCTTC	CASTSSTGTSGMNEQFF
TRBV28	TRBJ1-2	.	.	TGTGCCAGCACCTATCCAGGGTGGAACTATGGCTACACCTTC	CASTYPGWNYGYTF
TRBV5-6	TRBJ2-7	.	TRBD1	TGTGCCAGCAGCTTGGGACAGGGGTTCCACGAGCAGTACTTC	CASSLGQGFHEQYF
TRBV5-1	TRBJ2-1	.	.	TGCGCCAGCAGCTTGGCAGGGCCCTACACCTACAATGAGCAGTTCTTC	CASSLAGPYTYNEQFF
TRBV7-2	TRBJ2-7	.	TRBD1	TGTGCCAGCAGCCCGGGACAGGGGTACTACGAGCAGTACTTC	CASSPGQGYYEQYF
TRBV28	TRBJ1-2	.	TRBD1	TGTGCCAGCAGAAAACCGGGACAGGGTCTCTATGGCTACACCTTC	CASRKPGQGLYGYTF
TRBV11-2	TRBJ2-3	.	TRBD2	TGTGCCAGCAGCTTAGGGCTAGCGGGACCACCGGGGGATACGCAGTATTTT	CASSLGLAGPPGDTQYF
TRBV7-9	TRBJ2-3	once	.	TGTGCCAGCAGCGAATCGGAGGAACATACGCAGTATTTT	CASSESEEHTQYF
TRBV7-6	TRBJ2-1	.	TRBD2	TGTGCCAGCAGCCCAGAGCCCCCGGGACTAGCGGGTGGATCCTCCTACAATGAGCAGTTCTTC	CASSPEPPGLAGGSSYNEQFF
TRBV5-8	TRBJ1-6	.	TRBD1	TGTGCCAGCAGCTTGGGACAGGGCTTTCGATCACCCCTCCACTTT	CASSLGQGFRSPLHF
TRBV7-9	TRBJ1-1	.	.	TGTGCCAGCAGCTTAAATACGGGGCGGGAGACTGAAGCTTTCTTT	CASSLNTGRETEAFF
TRBV7-2	TRBJ2-7	few	.	TGTGCCAGCAGCTTGGGGAGAACCTACGAGCAGTACTTC	CASSLGRTYEQYF
TRBV10-3	TRBJ1-6	.	TRBD1	TGTGCCTCGACAGGGGTTTTGAATAATTCACCCCTCCACTTT	CASTGVLNNSPLHF
TRBV11-2	TRBJ1-1	.	.	TGTGCCAGCAGCCAAGGTCTGGGCGAAGACACTGAAGCTTTCTTT	CASSQGLGEDTEAFF
TRBV19	TRBJ2-3	.	TRBD1	TGTGCCAGTACGGGGGACAGGACTAGCACAGATACGCAGTATTTT	CASTGDRTSTDTQYF
TRBV30	TRBJ2-7	.	.	TGTGCCTGGAGTGTAATTCGGGACTTTAGCTCCTACGAGCAGTACTTC	CAWSVIRDFSSYEQYF
TRBV10-2	TRBJ2-1	.	.	TGCGCCAGCAGCCGAGCGACGTACAATGAGCAGTTCTTC	CASSRATYNEQFF
TRBV6-9	TRBJ1-4	.	TRBD1	TGTGCCAGCAGTGACTCCGGGACAGGGGGCGTTGAGGATGAAAAACTGTTTTTT	CASSDSGTGGVEDEKLFF
TRBV7-2	TRBJ2-5	.	.	TGTGCCAGCAGCTTAGTGCCTAGCGACGGGGAGACCCAGTACTTC	CASSLVPSDGETQYF
TRBV2	TRBJ2-1	few	TRBD2	TGTGCCAGCAGTGAGGGTCTGTTAGCGGGAGTACCGGACAATGAGCAGTTCTTC	CASSEGLLAGVPDNEQFF
TRBV28	TRBJ1-3	.	TRBD1	TGTGCCAGCAGTCCCCCACAGGGGAGCTCTGGAAACACCATATATTTT	CASSPPQGSSGNTIYF
TRBV27	TRBJ1-5	.	.	TGTGCCAGCAGTACAGGGAGCAATCAGCCCCAGCATTTT	CASSTGSNQPQHF
TRBV7-8	TRBJ2-7	.	.	TGTGCCAGCAGCTTAGAACTGGCGGGGAAATCCTACGAGCAGTACTTC	CASSLELAGKSYEQYF
TRBV10-3	TRBJ2-3	once	.	TGTGCCATCAGTGCCCCGGGGGGCGGGATAAGGGAAGATACGCAGTATTTT	CAISAPGGGIREDTQYF
TRBV5-4	TRBJ2-7	.	TRBD2	TGTGCCAGCAGCCTAAAGCGGGAGTCCCTCTACGAGCAGTACTTC	CASSLKRESLYEQYF